This TCR beta chain was recorded in a study of blood T cell repertoires in COVID-19. Study in general: Material from acute and convalescent COVID-19 was sourced from the United States, Italy and Spain. PBMCs, B-cell-depleted T cells, or T cells were the source of the cDNA or gDNA that made up the material.

Per the original methods: Reference gene primer amplification in the assay estimated nucleated cell counts. Data came from immunoSEQ multiplex PCR; TCRdb stores just in-frame clones and leaves some out. V and J calls plus clone size are reproduced from that table; the DNA served to infer D and trimming. The sample has under 250,000 clones, approximately 90% seen once; the top ten hold 3%. V was trimmed by 3 bases and J by 1 base, leaving 13 bases between them. This CDR3 contains 16 residues. Germline CDR1 LNHDA, CDR2 SQIVND (reference sequence). This receptor was taken from a man aged 18-30 years with active or convalescent COVID-19. The V and J genes are TRBV19 and TRBJ2-1, with D perhaps TRBD2 (5 bases). The sequenced sample was peripheral blood. The CDR3 reads CASSIFMGRSYNEQFF. CDR3 nucleotides: TGTGCCAGTAGTATTTTCATGGGGAGATCCTACAATGAGCAGTTCTTC.